This entry lists 23 T cell receptor beta chains sequenced from one sample in a study of T cells in tuberculosis. Libraries were prepared by immunoSEQ multiplex PCR; TCRdb keeps only in-frame clonotypes and omits some of them. The sample includes 30,000 to 35,000 clones, around nine tenths seen only once; the top ten take 5% to 6.5%. Time point specified: new active TB diagnosis, blood taken before or within 7 days of starting treatment. Here the sequenced sample was PBMCs, taken at tuberculosis diagnosis. All receptors come from an adult with tuberculosis.

This chain connects TRBV27 to TRBJ2-7; 9 nucleotides line up with TRBD1. The CDR3 spans 17 residues. V shed 3 bases, J shed 2 bases, and the junction held 11 bases outside the gene matches. Looked up from germline, CDR1 is MNHEY and CDR2 is SMNVEV (reference sequence). As DNA, the CDR3 is TGTGCCAGCAGTTTCGCCCCCGGGACAGGGTATCCCTACGAGCAGTACTTC. Amino acids: CASSFAPGTGYPYEQYF.

Comments on this clone: At one end, the junction sequence differs from germline, possibly due to a read error. The chain links TRBV27 to TRBJ1-5; D unclear. Germline CDR1 MNHEY, CDR2 SMNVEV (reference sequence). The CDR3 is 14 residues long. DNA for the CDR3: TGTGCCGGCAGTTTAAGCGATGGCAATCAGCCCCAGCATTTT. It is translated as CAGSLSDGNQPQHF.

The chain has TRBV30 and TRBJ2-3; 8 bases match TRBD1. Germline assignment: CDR1 GTSNPN and CDR2 SVGIG (reference sequence). Trimming cost V 3 bases and J 4 bases; bases outside gene matches: 3. The CDR3 is 13 amino acids. In DNA, the CDR3 is TGTGCCTGGAGCCAGGGGGCGGCAGATACGCAGTATTTT. This translates into CAWSQGAADTQYF.

In nucleotides, the CDR3 is TGTGCCAGCAGAATAGATCACAGGGACAATTCACCCCTCCACTTT. Encoded protein: CASRIDHRDNSPLHF. This rearrangement joins TRBV6-6 to TRBJ1-6; a weak D match, TRBD1 (6 bases). The CDR3 has 15 amino acids. Trimming took 6 bases from V and 7 from J, leaving 16 bases between them. Germline loops: CDR1 MNHNY, CDR2 SVGAGI (reference sequence).

The chain carries TRBV19 and TRBJ2-7; D might be TRBD1 (5 bases). The germline V gene encodes CDR1 LNHDA and CDR2 SQIVND (reference sequence). This CDR3 contains 15 residues. The V end was cut by 2 bases, the J end by 3 bases, with 14 bases between. As DNA, the CDR3 is TGTGCCAGTAGTATAACGGCTTGGGGCGACTACGAGCAGTACTTC. Translated, it gives CASSITAWGDYEQYF.

V and J are TRBV5-6 and TRBJ2-7; 8 nucleotides agree with TRBD1. Trimming took 4 bases from V and 4 from J; bases not matched to a gene: 10. The CDR3 covers 15 residues. Germline V gene sequence: CDR1 SGHDT, CDR2 YYEEEE. The DNA of the CDR3 is TGTGCCAGCAGCGGTCAAGGACAGGGAGTGTACGAGCAGTACTTC. This sequence encodes CASSGQGQGVYEQYF.

This chain connects TRBV5-6 to TRBJ1-2; 9 positions match TRBD1. Germline lookup yields CDR1 SGHDT and CDR2 YYEEEE. V gave up 4 bases and J gave up 8 bases; unmatched junction bases: 6. The CDR3 runs to 13 residues. CDR3 nucleotides: TGTGCCAGCAGCCCCAGGGGGACAGGGGGCTACACCTTC. It specifies CASSPRGTGGYTF. Full variable domain (outside the CDR3, taken from reference TRBV5-6 and TRBJ1-2): DAGVTQSPTHLIKTRGQQVTLRCSPKSGHDTVSWYQQALGQGPQFIFQYYEEEERQRGNFPDRFSGHQFPNYSSELNVNALLLGDSALYLCASSPRGTGGYTFGSGTRLTVV.

The rearrangement uses TRBV10-3 and TRBJ2-5; no definite D call. Germline CDR1 reads ENHRY; CDR2 reads SYGVKD. CDR3 size: 14 residues. The V gene lost 1 base and the J gene lost 5 bases, with 11 bases spanning the gap. The CDR3 DNA reads as TGTGCCATCAGTGAGTTAGGCGGTGCGGAGACCCAGTACTTC. Translation: CAISELGGAETQYF.

The chain links TRBV2 to TRBJ2-7; the match to TRBD2 covers 7 bases. This CDR3 comprises 11 residues. Germline assignment: CDR1 SNHLY and CDR2 FYNNEI. The CDR3 region is CGTRRGYEQYF. The CDR3 coding sequence is TGTGGGACTAGGAGAGGTTACGAGCAGTACTTC.

This chain connects TRBV2 to TRBJ2-5; possible D gene TRBD2, 5 bases. In germline, CDR1 is SNHLY, CDR2 FYNNEI. This CDR3 contains 13 residues. V was trimmed by 6 bases and J by 3 bases, leaving 11 bases between them. The CDR3 loop reads CASSGVSEETQYF. CDR3 in DNA: TGTGCCAGCAGCGGGGTGTCGGAAGAGACCCAGTACTTC. Drawing the rest from reference TRBV2 and TRBJ2-5, the complete variable domain is EPEVTQTPSHQVTQMGQEVILRCVPISNHLYFYWYRQILGQKVEFLVSFYNNEISEKSEIFDDQFSVERPDGSNFTLKIRSTKLEDSAMYFCASSGVSEETQYFGPGTRLLVL.

The CDR3 sequence is CASSPGWEQYF. CDR3 sequence (DNA): TGTGCCAGCAGTCCGGGGTGGGAGCAGTACTTC. The chain joins TRBV2 to TRBJ2-7; weak D call: TRBD2 (5 bases). Germline V gives CDR1 SNHLY, CDR2 FYNNEI. This CDR3 has 11 residues. Trimming shortened V by 5 bases and J by 7 bases, and 9 bases separated the two germline ends.

CDR3 in amino acids: CASSSGGWNEQFF. The CDR3 nucleotides read TGTGCCAGCAGCTCTGGAGGGTGGAATGAGCAGTTCTTC. This chain links TRBV7-3 with TRBJ2-1; D is perhaps TRBD2 (6 bases). The length of the CDR3 is 13 residues. Germline CDR1 is SGHTA and CDR2 is FQGTGA. The V end lost 4 bases, the J end lost 7 bases, and 11 bases lay between the germline ends.

CDR3 nucleotides: TGTGCCAGCAGCTTGGAGGGAGTTGAAGCTTTCTTT. This codes for CASSLEGVEAFF. The V gene is TRBV5-4, the J gene TRBJ1-1; D is uncertain. The CDR3 extends over 12 amino acids. Trimming shortened V by 0 bases and J by 7 bases, and 7 bases separated the two germline ends. Germline loops: CDR1 SGHNT, CDR2 YYREEE (reference sequence).

The genes are TRBV28 and TRBJ1-1; possible D gene TRBD1, 5 bases. Germline V lookup: CDR1 MDHEN, CDR2 SYDVKM. V was clipped by 4 bases and J by 1 base, with 13 bases between them. This CDR3 is built from 15 residues. CDR3 in DNA: TGTGCCAGCAGTTCTTATCAGGGCGGGAACACTGAAGCTTTCTTT. The encoded protein is CASSSYQGGNTEAFF.

This clone was detected only a few times. The V and J genes are TRBV6-1 and TRBJ1-1; D remains unclear. This CDR3 has 12 amino acids. Trimming left V 2 bases short and J 7 bases short, with 8 bases between. Germline loops: CDR1 MNHNS, CDR2 SASEGT. In DNA form, the CDR3 reads TGTGCCAGCAGTGAAAATACAGATGAAGCTTTCTTT. It codes for CASSENTDEAFF.

V usage is TRBV4-3 and J usage is TRBJ1-1; 9 positions match TRBD1. CDR3 length: 13 amino acids. The V and J ends lost 0 bases and 11 bases, in that order; junction bases with no gene match: 4. Germline V gene data show CDR1 as LGHNA and CDR2 as YSLEER. The CDR3, as DNA: TGCGCCAGCAGCCAAGATGGACAGGGGCATGCTTTCTTT. Encoded protein: CASSQDGQGHAFF.

The chain links TRBV30 to TRBJ1-2, with D unresolved. Looked up from germline, CDR1 is GTSNPN and CDR2 is SVGIG (reference sequence). CDR3 length: 10 amino acids. The V end lost 3 bases, the J end lost 7 bases, and 6 bases lay between the germline ends. The CDR3 protein is CAWSTVGYTF. The DNA of the CDR3 is TGTGCCTGGAGCACAGTTGGCTACACCTTC.

The rearrangement joins TRBV27 to TRBJ1-5; D may be TRBD1 (5 bases). Germline V gives CDR1 MNHEY, CDR2 SMNVEV (reference sequence). V was clipped by 8 bases and J by 5 bases, with 16 bases between them. The CDR3 has 14 residues. CDR3 sequence reads: CASSPRRVDQPQHF. CDR3 nucleotide sequence: TGTGCCAGCTCCCCGCGCAGGGTGGATCAGCCCCAGCATTTT.

This clone was seen more than once but under ten times. This rearrangement joins TRBV19 to TRBJ1-6; 9 bases agree with TRBD1. In germline, CDR1 is LNHDA, CDR2 SQIVND (reference sequence). The CDR3 has 15 residues. Trimming at V came to 5 bases and at J to 8 bases, leaving 7 bases not matched to a gene. The CDR3 sequence is CASSSGTGFYSPLHF. As DNA, the CDR3 is TGTGCCAGTAGTTCAGGGACAGGGTTCTATTCACCCCTCCACTTT.

Within the sample, this clone is medium-sized (0.01 to 0.1%). This specimen includes other DNA sequences encoding the same CDR3. The gene calls are TRBV5-4 and TRBJ2-5; no firm D call. Per germline, CDR1 SGHNT and CDR2 YYREEE (reference sequence). The CDR3 extends over 11 amino acids. Trimming removed 4 bases from V and 4 bases from J, with 5 bases in between. CDR3 DNA sequence: TGTGCCAGCAGCACTGGAGAGACCCAGTACTTC. Its translation is CASSTGETQYF.

The V call is TRBV5-1, the J call TRBJ1-6; the match to TRBD1 covers 9 bases. V gave up 2 bases and J gave up 7 bases; unmatched junction bases: 7. CDR1 and CDR2 (germline): SGHRS, YFSETQ. The CDR3 length is 16 residues. CDR3 bases: TGCGCCAGCAGCTTCTCCCCTGACAGGGGGAATTCACCCCTCCACTTT. Protein product: CASSFSPDRGNSPLHF. The whole variable domain, remainder taken from reference TRBV5-1 and TRBJ1-6, is KAGVTQTPRYLIKTRGQQVTLSCSPISGHRSVSWYQQTPGQGLQFLFEYFSETQRNKGNFPGRFSGRQFSNSRSEMNVSTLELGDSALYLCASSFSPDRGNSPLHFGNGTRLTVT.

This clone came up once. The V gene is TRBV7-9, the J gene TRBJ2-1, with TRBD2 matching 11 bases. The CDR3 consists of 18 residues. Trimming took 5 bases from V and 0 from J; bases not matched to a gene: 9. Germline lookup yields CDR1 SEHNR and CDR2 FQNEAQ (reference sequence). The CDR3 DNA is TGTGCCAGCAGCCAGGATCCTCTAGCGGGGGGCTCCTACAATGAGCAGTTCTTC. Translation: CASSQDPLAGGSYNEQFF.

CDR3 protein: CASSSLRGLATEAFF. CDR3 nucleotides: TGTGCCAGCAGTAGCCTCCGGGGTCTAGCAACTGAAGCTTTCTTT. The rearrangement joins TRBV6-1 to TRBJ1-1; the D is unclear. V gave up 5 bases and J gave up 5 bases, with 18 bases separating them. CDR1 is MNHNS and CDR2 is SASEGT in the germline V gene. The CDR3 covers 15 residues.